One sample yielded the 17 T cell receptor beta chains listed below, sequenced in a study of early T cells in non-severe SARS-CoV-2 infection. TCRdb re-derived calls from the 5' RACE reads in MiXCR, one entry per CDR3 protein. The data hold nearly 90,000 distinct CDR3 sequences, with over 13% observed a single time. Input material: whole blood. These receptors all come from an adult who was a healthcare worker with PCR-confirmed SARS-CoV-2 infection or an uninfected control (not recorded which).

This clonotype has just one count. The chain carries TRBV14 and TRBJ2-3, with D perhaps TRBD1 (5 bases). The germline V gene has CDR1 SGHDN and CDR2 FVKESK. V lost 3 bases to trimming and J lost 1 base, with 11 bases between them. The CDR3 contains 15 residues. CDR3 residues: CASSQTLTGTDTQYF. CDR3 coding DNA: TGTGCCAGCAGCCAGACCTTGACAGGCACAGATACGCAGTATTTT.

The genes are TRBV3-1 and TRBJ1-1, with TRBD1 matching 7 bases. This CDR3 region has 15 residues. Trimming removed 5 bases from V and 0 bases from J; junction bases left unmatched: 6. The germline CDR1 and CDR2 sequences are LGHDT and YNNKEL (reference sequence). The CDR3 nucleotides read TGTGCCAGCAGCACAAAACAGGGGTTGAACACTGAAGCTTTCTTT. It translates to CASSTKQGLNTEAFF.

J is TRBJ2-7 and V is TRBV28, with D unclear. The CDR3 runs 12 residues. CDR1 and CDR2 (germline): MDHEN, SYDVKM. V was pared by 8 bases and J by 2 bases, with 10 bases between. Here the CDR3 reads CASRTTAYEQYF. Here the CDR3 DNA reads TGTGCCAGCCGGACGACCGCCTACGAGCAGTACTTC.

In its sample, this clonotype was seen many times. The chain is built from TRBV28 and TRBJ2-6; D gene uncertain. The CDR3 loop spans 16 amino acids. CDR1 and CDR2 from the germline V gene are MDHEN and SYDVKM. V gave up 5 bases and J gave up 1 base, with 12 bases separating them. The CDR3 DNA reads as TGTGCCAGCAGTCCCCCCCTGGGATCTGGGGCCAACGTCCTGACTTTC. Protein product: CASSPPLGSGANVLTF. The entire variable domain, with the rest obtained from reference TRBV28 and TRBJ2-6, is as follows: DVKVTQSSRYLVKRTGEKVFLECVQDMDHENMFWYRQDPGLGLRLIYFSYDVKMKEKGDIPEGYSVSREKKERFSLILESASTNQTSMYLCASSPPLGSGANVLTFGAGSRLTVL.

This clonotype was seen repeatedly, ten times or more. The V call is TRBV27, the J call TRBJ1-1; tentatively, D is TRBD1 (5 bases). Trimming pared 2 bases from V and 0 bases from J, leaving 10 bases between. The CDR3 consists of 15 residues. CDR1 MNHEY and CDR2 SMNVEV come from the germline V gene (reference sequence). The CDR3 DNA is TGTGCCAGCAGTTTAGGTTGGGGGGTGAACACTGAAGCTTTCTTT. Amino acid sequence: CASSLGWGVNTEAFF.

The chain employs TRBV6-5 and TRBJ2-5; the match to TRBD1 covers 8 bases. CDR3 length: 14 amino acids. V shed 5 bases, J shed 5 bases, and the junction held 7 bases outside the gene matches. Germline V gene data show CDR1 as MNHEY and CDR2 as SVGAGI. The CDR3 region is CASSPRQGRETQYF. CDR3 bases: TGTGCCAGCAGTCCTAGACAGGGGCGGGAGACCCAGTACTTC.

V gene TRBV9 combines with J gene TRBJ2-1, with 8 positions matching TRBD2. The trim removed 4 bases at V and 7 bases at J, leaving 1 base unmatched. The CDR3 is 12 amino acids. Germline V CDR1 and CDR2: SGDLS, YYNGEE. The CDR3 DNA is TGTGCCAGCAGCCCGGGGGGGAATGAGCAGTTCTTC. Translated: CASSPGGNEQFF. The complete variable domain, with remaining parts taken from reference TRBV9 and TRBJ2-1, reads DSGVTQTPKHLITATGQRVTLRCSPRSGDLSVYWYQQSLDQGLQFLIQYYNGEERAKGNILERFSAQQFPDLHSELNLSSLELGDSALYFCASSPGGNEQFFGPGTRLTVL.

In DNA form, the CDR3 reads TGTGCCAGCAGCCCTCGTGTGGGACAGGGGGCGATCGAGCAGTACTTC. Translation: CASSPRVGQGAIEQYF. This chain connects TRBV7-6 to TRBJ2-7, with 12 nucleotides matching TRBD1. Germline V gene sequence: CDR1 SGHVS, CDR2 FNYEAQ. Trimming cost V 5 bases and J 6 bases; bases outside gene matches: 11. The CDR3 spans 16 residues.

The table lists this clonotype with a few counts. V usage is TRBV10-3 and J usage is TRBJ1-3; D is possibly TRBD1 (6 bases). The germline V gene encodes CDR1 ENHRY and CDR2 SYGVKD. V was pared by 8 bases and J by 0 bases, with 17 bases between. The CDR3 totals 16 residues. The CDR3 DNA sequence: TGTGCCATCTTCCAGCCGACAGGCATCTCTGGAAACACCATATATTTT. Translating it yields CAIFQPTGISGNTIYF.

This clonotype was seen only a few times. V gene TRBV5-4 combines with J gene TRBJ2-7; D may be TRBD1 or TRBD2 (5 bases each). V gave up 4 bases and J gave up 0 bases, with 8 bases separating them. CDR1 is SGHNT, CDR2 YYREEE, per germline (reference sequence). CDR3 length: 13 residues. CDR3 region: CASSRDASYEQYF. CDR3 coding DNA: TGTGCCAGCAGCCGGGACGCCTCCTACGAGCAGTACTTC. The full variable domain, in which reference TRBV5-4 and TRBJ2-7 provide the parts outside the CDR3, is ETGVTQSPTHLIKTRGQQVTLRCSSQSGHNTVSWYQQALGQGPQFIFQYYREEENGRGNFPPRFSGLQFPNYSSELNVNALELDDSALYLCASSRDASYEQYFGPGTRLTVT.

The table lists this clonotype with a few counts. The CDR3, as DNA: TGTGCCAGCAGTTTAGGGACTAGCCGGGAAGGTGGGGCCAACGTCCTGACTTTC. It specifies CASSLGTSREGGANVLTF. The rearrangement joins TRBV27 to TRBJ2-6; 9 nucleotides match TRBD2. CDR1 MNHEY and CDR2 SMNVEV come from the germline V gene (reference sequence). The V segment lost 2 bases and the J segment 3 bases; nucleotides outside the gene matches: 8. The CDR3 consists of 18 residues. The variable domain in full, with the rest retrieved from reference TRBV27 and TRBJ2-6, is EAQVTQNPRYLITVTGKKLTVTCSQNMNHEYMSWYRQDPGLGLRQIYYSMNVEVTDKGDVPEGYKVSRKEKRNFPLILESPSPNQTSLYFCASSLGTSREGGANVLTFGAGSRLTVL.

The V and J genes are TRBV6-4 and TRBJ2-1; possibly TRBD1 or TRBD2 for D (5 bases each). With 5 bases removed from V and 5 bases from J, the gap between germline ends came to 10 bases. The CDR3 consists of 13 residues. Germline V CDR1 and CDR2: MRHNA, SNTAGT. The CDR3 reads CASSRDPHNEQFF. The CDR3 DNA is TGTGCCAGCAGTCGGGACCCACACAATGAGCAGTTCTTC.

This clonotype has a count of ten or more. This sequence joins TRBV4-1 and TRBJ1-1; D might be TRBD1 (6 bases). V dropped 1 base and J dropped 0 bases, with 12 bases sitting between them. The CDR3 length is 16 residues. CDR1 and CDR2 (germline): MGHRA, YSYEKL. CDR3 region: CASSQVPYRVNTEAFF. CDR3 bases: TGCGCCAGCAGCCAAGTTCCATACAGGGTGAACACTGAAGCTTTCTTT.

This clonotype was observed many times. The V call is TRBV29-1, the J call TRBJ1-2, with TRBD1 matching 10 bases. The CDR3 runs to 13 residues. Germline V CDR1 and CDR2: SQVTM, ANQGSEA. Trimming cost V 6 bases and J 6 bases; bases outside gene matches: 7. CDR3 sequence (DNA): TGCAGCGTGGGGATGGGACAGGGGAATGGCTACACCTTC. Translating it yields CSVGMGQGNGYTF.

V gene TRBV10-2 combines with J gene TRBJ1-2; perhaps TRBD1 as D (5 bases). The CDR3 has 14 residues. The germline gives CDR1 WSHSY, CDR2 SAAADI. V lost 3 bases to trimming and J lost 5 bases, with 13 bases between them. DNA of the CDR3: TGCGCCAGCAGTGACGAGGGTAGGGGTTATGGCTACACCTTC. The encoded protein is CASSDEGRGYGYTF.

The rearrangement links TRBV7-9 to TRBJ2-1; TRBD1 matches at 9 bases. CDR3 length: 15 amino acids. J was trimmed by 5 bases and V by 3 bases; bases with no gene match: 5. Germline V gene data show CDR1 as SEHNR and CDR2 as FQNEAQ (reference sequence). The CDR3 reads CASSLRTGVNNEQFF. The DNA of the CDR3 is TGTGCCAGCAGCTTGAGGACAGGGGTTAACAATGAGCAGTTCTTC.

The chain uses TRBV11-2 and TRBJ1-2; a weak D match, TRBD1 (5 bases). CDR3 size: 15 residues. Germline CDR1 reads SGHAT; CDR2 reads FQNNGV. Trimming pared 4 bases from V and 8 bases from J, leaving 20 bases between. This CDR3 reads CASSSSWGVNRGYTF. CDR3 in DNA: TGTGCCAGCAGCTCCTCTTGGGGGGTTAATCGGGGCTACACCTTC.